This TCR beta chain was profiled in a study of OX40 agonist ivuxolimab in advanced cancers. For the study at large: It was ivuxolimab, an agonistic anti-OX40 (CD134) antibody, that patients were treated with. Study results and caveats: Averaging showed that CD8+ T cells had more expanded clones than CD4+ did.

About this clone itself: Antigen specificity is unknown.

Clones were read by immunoSEQ multiplex PCR, and TCRdb kept only the in-frame ones, dropping some. The table records tens of thousands of clones, about nine tenths of them present only once. Trimming took off 6 bases at V and 1 base at J, with 11 bases between the two ends. The germline CDR1 and CDR2 sequences are KGHSH and LQKENI. The CDR3 extends over 14 amino acids. This TCR was sampled from an adult with an advanced solid tumor such as melanoma, head and neck, liver or kidney cancer. This chain uses TRBV18 with TRBJ2-3; D is ambiguous. Sequencing was performed on CD4+ or CD8+ T cells sorted from blood, taken in a trial of the OX40 agonist ivuxolimab. The CDR3 loop reads CASSLLAGTDTQYF. CDR3 coding DNA: TGTGCCAGCTCGCTCCTGGCGGGCACAGATACGCAGTATTTT.